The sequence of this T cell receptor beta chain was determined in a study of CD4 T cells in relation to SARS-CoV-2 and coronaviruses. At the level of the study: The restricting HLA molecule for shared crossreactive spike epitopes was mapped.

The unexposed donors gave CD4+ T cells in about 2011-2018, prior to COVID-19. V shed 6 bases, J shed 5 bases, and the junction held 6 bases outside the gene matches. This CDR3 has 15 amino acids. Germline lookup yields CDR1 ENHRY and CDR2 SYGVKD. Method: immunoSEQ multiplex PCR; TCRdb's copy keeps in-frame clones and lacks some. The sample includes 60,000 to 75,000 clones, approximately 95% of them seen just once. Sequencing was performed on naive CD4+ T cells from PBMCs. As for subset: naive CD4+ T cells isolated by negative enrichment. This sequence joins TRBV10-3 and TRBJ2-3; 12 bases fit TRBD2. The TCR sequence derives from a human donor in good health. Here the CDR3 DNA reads TGTGCCATCAGGGCTAGCGGGGGGGTTGGAGATACGCAGTATTTT. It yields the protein CAIRASGGVGDTQYF.